This passage covers 10 T cell receptor beta chains from one sample sequenced in a study of identical twins. TCRdb independently ran MiXCR on the 5' RACE reads; one entry per CDR3 protein. The sample has a few hundred thousand distinct CDR3 sequences; 14% are singletons. The same specimen was also included in a second study, on yellow fever vaccine responses in identical twins.

Specimen: CD4+ T cells sorted from blood. The source of these receptors is a woman between 18 and 30 years old in good health.

This clonotype occurred a few times. The chain has TRBV29-1 and TRBJ2-7; D may be TRBD1 (6 bases). The CDR3 is 12 amino acids. The germline V and J ends were trimmed by 6 bases and 6 bases, with 15 bases remaining between them. Looked up from germline, CDR1 is SQVTM and CDR2 is ANQGSEA. CDR3 in amino acids: CSVEKTGSEQYF. DNA of the CDR3: TGCAGCGTGGAAAAGACAGGCTCCGAGCAGTACTTC.

This clonotype was recorded a few times. The chain links TRBV27 to TRBJ2-7; D perhaps matches TRBD1 (5 bases). CDR3 length: 13 residues. Trimming took off 6 bases at V and 5 bases at J, with 14 bases between the two ends. Germline-derived CDR1 and CDR2 are MNHEY and SMNVEV (reference sequence). The CDR3 here is CASSLRVGDEQYF. The DNA for the CDR3 is TGTGCCAGCAGCCTAAGGGTAGGGGACGAGCAGTACTTC.

This clonotype was counted a few times. For the CDR3, the DNA is TGTGCCAGCAGTTTGAGCGGGATAGCCAAAAACATTCAGTACTTC. Protein sequence: CASSLSGIAKNIQYF. V usage is TRBV12-3 or TRBV12-4 and J usage is TRBJ2-4; TRBD2 matches 7 bases. V was clipped by 3 bases and J by 0 bases; unmatched bases: 2. The CDR3 totals 15 residues.

This clonotype was seen more than once but under ten times. The CDR3 coding sequence is TGTGCCATCAGTGGAGGGACAGGGGAGACCCAGTACTTC. It is translated as CAISGGTGETQYF. The chain combines TRBV10-3 with TRBJ2-5; 9 bases line up with TRBD1. The trim removed 4 bases at V and 5 bases at J, leaving 2 bases unmatched. The CDR3 has 13 residues. Germline V lookup: CDR1 ENHRY, CDR2 SYGVKD.

The table lists this clonotype with a few counts. The rearrangement links TRBV29-1 to TRBJ2-7, with unresolved D. Germline CDR1 is SQVTM and CDR2 is ANQGSEA. The CDR3 sequence is 12 residues long. Trimming pared 7 bases from V and 0 bases from J, leaving 10 bases between. CDR3 residues: CSATVNSYEQYF. The DNA for the CDR3 is TGCAGCGCGACTGTTAACTCCTACGAGCAGTACTTC.

This clonotype showed up many times. The CDR3, as DNA: TGCAGTGCTAGAGTGCAGCGGGGGGCCTCCACAGATACGCAGTATTTT. Amino acids: CSARVQRGASTDTQYF. V gene TRBV20-1 combines with J gene TRBJ2-3; 9 bases match TRBD2. This CDR3 spans 16 amino acids. Trimming removed 1 base from V and 2 bases from J; junction bases left unmatched: 7. Looked up from germline, CDR1 is DFQATT and CDR2 is SNEGSKA (reference sequence).

The CDR3, as DNA: TGCAGTGCTAGCGTTCCGGTCTCCTACGAGCAGTACTTC. Amino acid sequence: CSASVPVSYEQYF. The chain links TRBV20-1 to TRBJ2-7, with D hard to call. Trimming pared 3 bases from V and 0 bases from J, leaving 9 bases between. CDR1 DFQATT and CDR2 SNEGSKA come from the germline V gene (reference sequence). The length of the CDR3 is 13 residues.

In its sample, this clonotype was seen a few times. The rearrangement links TRBV6-2 or TRBV6-3 to TRBJ2-5; TRBD2 matches at 10 bases. V shed 5 bases, J shed 3 bases, and the junction held 0 bases outside the gene matches. From germline, CDR1 is MNHEY and CDR2 SVGEGT. The CDR3 is 13 residues long. The CDR3: CASSGLAEETQYF. The CDR3 DNA sequence: TGTGCCAGCAGTGGACTAGCGGAAGAGACCCAGTACTTC.

V is TRBV5-3 and J is TRBJ2-4; 7 bases map to TRBD2. TRBV5-3 is an ORF; its function is uncertain. The CDR3 loop spans 22 amino acids. Trimming took 8 bases from V and 0 from J; bases not matched to a gene: 29. CDR3 in amino acids: CASKAASVSGGGPSPAKNIQYF. In DNA, the CDR3 is TGTGCCAGTAAGGCAGCTTCGGTTTCCGGGGGAGGGCCCTCCCCAGCCAAAAACATTCAGTACTTC.

This clonotype appeared a few times. The chain is built from TRBV9 and TRBJ2-7; D remains unclear. The CDR3 consists of 13 residues. V dropped 2 bases and J dropped 6 bases, with 12 bases sitting between them. From germline, CDR1 is SGDLS and CDR2 YYNGEE. CDR3 DNA sequence: TGTGCCAGCAGCGTCCAGGCCTGGGCCGAGCAGTACTTC. As protein: CASSVQAWAEQYF.